The source of this TCR beta chain is a study of regulatory T cells in long-lasting Graves disease. Whole-study context: Recently diagnosed Graves' patients had received antithyroid drugs for under 3 months.

This clonotype was counted ten times or more. Looked up from germline, CDR1 is MGHRA and CDR2 is YSYEKL. The CDR3 has 14 amino acids. V was shortened by 2 bases and J by 6 bases, with 11 bases between the two germline ends. Researchers made TCR beta libraries by using iRepertoire HTBI primers and running Arm-PCR on CDR3 regions. TCRdb re-analysed the multiplex PCR reads in MiXCR, keeping a single row per CDR3 protein. The sample includes a few hundred thousand distinct CDR3 sequences, 10% to 15% seen only once; the top ten take 15% to 20%. Time point: newly diagnosed GD, antithyroid drugs for less than 3 months. Researchers made the TCR library from RNA that was extracted from PBMCs. In addition, the sample was reused for a study of T cells in Graves' hyperthyroidism and ophthalmopathy. That paper adds: With the HTBI primer set, the TCR CDR3 went through a first round of RT-PCR. Blood shared most expanded thyroid clonotypes above 0.001.

The chain couples TRBV4-1 to TRBJ1-5; D remains unclear. The material was peripheral blood mononuclear cells (PBMCs), obtained at new diagnosis, from a patient treated with antithyroid drugs. This TCR was sampled from a woman aged 18-35 years with Graves disease. The CDR3 loop is CASSQIGEAQPQHF. The DNA of the CDR3 is TGCGCCAGCAGCCAAATTGGGGAGGCTCAGCCCCAGCATTTT.